Presented here are 24 T cell receptor beta chains from one specimen sequenced in a study of cytomegalovirus exposure and HLA in healthy donors. Primers for the PCR totalled 60 Vbeta and 13 Jbeta. Method: immunoSEQ multiplex PCR; TCRdb's copy keeps in-frame clones and lacks some. The sample holds about 180,000 clones; 70% to 85% are singletons and the top ten take under 0.75%. The sequenced sample consisted of PBMCs. The receptors were gathered from a woman in her 40s in good health and CMV-seronegative.

This clone has a handful of counts. The chain couples TRBV2 to TRBJ1-1; the D gene is possibly TRBD1 (5 bases). The CDR3 is made up of 14 amino acids. Germline V gives CDR1 SNHLY, CDR2 FYNNEI. The V end was cut by 6 bases, the J end by 1 base, with 12 bases between. The CDR3 bases are TGTGCCAGCAGGGAGGGGCGAGGGAACACTGAAGCTTTCTTT. It specifies CASREGRGNTEAFF.

The chain carries TRBV30 and TRBJ2-3, with 9 bases matching TRBD2. V gave up 0 bases and J gave up 8 bases; unmatched junction bases: 6. This CDR3 region has 14 residues. Germline lookup yields CDR1 GTSNPN and CDR2 SVGIG (reference sequence). The chain's CDR3 is CAWSVGSGSGTQYF. The CDR3 DNA reads TGTGCCTGGAGTGTAGGTAGCGGGAGTGGTACGCAGTATTTT.

V usage is TRBV6-5 and J usage is TRBJ2-7; 7 nucleotides align to TRBD1. This CDR3 has 15 amino acids. V gave up 7 bases and J gave up 0 bases; unmatched junction bases: 9. CDR1 and CDR2 (germline): MNHEY, SVGAGI. The CDR3 loop reads CASKGANTNSYEQYF. The CDR3 bases are TGTGCCAGCAAGGGGGCGAACACTAACTCCTACGAGCAGTACTTC.

This clone was seen a handful of times. The chain uses TRBV30 and TRBJ1-2, with D unresolved. There are 11 residues in the CDR3. Germline V gene data show CDR1 as GTSNPN and CDR2 as SVGIG (reference sequence). With 4 bases removed from V and 12 bases from J, the gap between germline ends came to 15 bases. The CDR3 nucleotides are TGTGCCTGGACCTCTGGTAGCTTAGACACCTTC. This encodes CAWTSGSLDTF.

This chain connects TRBV9 to TRBJ1-1; D possibly corresponds to TRBD1 (5 bases). V lost 5 bases and J lost 2, with 10 bases in between. The CDR3 has 13 amino acids. CDR1 SGDLS and CDR2 YYNGEE come from the germline V gene. CDR3 sequence reads: CASRPRVNTEAFF. The DNA of the CDR3 is TGTGCCAGCAGACCCAGGGTCAACACTGAAGCTTTCTTT.

The rearrangement links TRBV4-1 to TRBJ1-3; a possible D gene is TRBD1 (6 bases). Germline CDR1 and CDR2: MGHRA and YSYEKL. The CDR3 has 15 amino acids. Trimming stripped 1 base from V and 1 base from J, with 8 bases between. This CDR3 is CASSQGRGSGNTIYF. The CDR3 region has the DNA TGCGCCAGCAGCCAAGGCAGGGGTTCTGGAAACACCATATATTTT.

The chain combines TRBV10-1 with TRBJ2-7; weak D call: TRBD1 (6 bases). Looked up from germline, CDR1 is WNHNN and CDR2 is SYGVQD (reference sequence). CDR3 length: 12 amino acids. Deletions cut 9 bases from V and 2 bases from J, with 11 bases between. In nucleotides, the CDR3 is TGCGCCAGGAGGAACAGGGCCTACGAGCAGTACTTC. This encodes CARRNRAYEQYF.

The chain links TRBV28 to TRBJ2-3; D is perhaps TRBD2 (6 bases). V lost 10 bases and J 8 bases, leaving 19 bases between the germline ends. This CDR3 is built from 13 residues. From germline, CDR1 is MDHEN and CDR2 SYDVKM. The CDR3 nucleotides read TGTGCCACTATCCCGGGACTTCGTGGTACGCAGTATTTT. Encoded protein: CATIPGLRGTQYF.

V is TRBV27 and J is TRBJ2-1; 11 bases are a match to TRBD2. CDR1 is MNHEY and CDR2 is SMNVEV in the germline V gene (reference sequence). The CDR3 has 17 residues. After removal of 7 bases from V and 7 bases from J, the junction contained 15 bases not matched to a gene. CDR3 protein: CASIHLTSGNSRNEQFF. In DNA, the CDR3 is TGTGCCAGCATCCACTTGACTAGCGGGAATTCGCGGAATGAGCAGTTCTTC.

The V and J genes are TRBV9 and TRBJ1-2; 7 bases align to TRBD1. Germline V gene lookup returns CDR1 SGDLS and CDR2 YYNGEE. V lost 4 bases to trimming and J lost 2 bases; unmatched junction nucleotides: 5. CDR3 size: 14 residues. For the CDR3, the DNA is TGTGCCAGCAGCTTCCGGACAGGCAACTATGGCTACACCTTC. Translated, it gives CASSFRTGNYGYTF.

The rearrangement joins TRBV30 to TRBJ1-6; D uncertain. CDR3 length: 12 residues. The germline V and J ends were trimmed by 2 bases and 9 bases, with 8 bases remaining between them. Per germline, CDR1 GTSNPN and CDR2 SVGIG (reference sequence). The CDR3 region has the DNA TGTGCCTGGAGTACATCAACTTCACCCCTCCACTTT. Its translation is CAWSTSTSPLHF.

The J gene is TRBJ1-2, the V gene TRBV19; the D is unclear. V was trimmed by 1 base and J by 1 base, leaving 10 bases between them. CDR1 and CDR2 (germline): LNHDA, SQIVND (reference sequence). This CDR3 has 15 amino acids. The CDR3 nucleotides read TGTGCCAGTAGTATAGTAGCGGAGATTAACTATGGCTACACCTTC. It is translated as CASSIVAEINYGYTF.

V and J are TRBV9 and TRBJ1-1; TRBD1 is a possible D gene (6 bases). V lost 3 bases, J lost 7 bases, and 19 bases lay in between. The V gene's germline CDR1 is SGDLS and CDR2 YYNGEE. The CDR3 sequence is 15 residues long. The CDR3 nucleotides are TGTGCCAGCAGCGCGACCGGGACACCCTACTTTGAAGCTTTCTTT. Translating gives CASSATGTPYFEAFF. The full variable domain, with the rest looked up from reference TRBV9 and TRBJ1-1, is DSGVTQTPKHLITATGQRVTLRCSPRSGDLSVYWYQQSLDQGLQFLIQYYNGEERAKGNILERFSAQQFPDLHSELNLSSLELGDSALYFCASSATGTPYFEAFFGQGTRLTVV.

The chain uses TRBV5-1 and TRBJ2-1; 8 bases align to TRBD1. The J segment lost 7 bases and the V segment lost 4 bases, leaving 7 bases of the junction unmatched. This CDR3 has 14 residues. Germline V CDR1 and CDR2: SGHRS, YFSETQ. CDR3 residues: CASSRGQGYNEQFF. DNA for the CDR3: TGCGCCAGCAGCCGTGGACAGGGTTATAATGAGCAGTTCTTC.

The gene calls are TRBV6-6 and TRBJ1-4; maybe TRBD1 (5 bases). Germline V gene sequence: CDR1 MNHNY, CDR2 SVGAGI (reference sequence). The length of the CDR3 is 15 residues. Trimming took off 3 bases at V and 0 bases at J, with 8 bases between the two ends. CDR3 amino acids: CASSYTGSTNEKLFF. CDR3 bases: TGTGCCAGCAGTTATACAGGATCAACTAATGAAAAACTGTTTTTT.

For the CDR3, the DNA is TGTGCCTGGCAGGGGCGGAGGGAGCTGTTTTTT. It encodes CAWQGRRELFF. The J gene is TRBJ2-2, the V gene TRBV30, with D possibly matching TRBD1 (6 bases). The V and J ends lost 5 bases and 9 bases respectively, with 10 bases between them. The CDR3 loop spans 11 amino acids. Germline V gives CDR1 GTSNPN, CDR2 SVGIG (reference sequence).

In its sample, this clone was seen a few times. CDR3 nucleotide sequence: TGCGCCAGCACCCCCTCCCCCGGGACTAATAATTCACCCCTCCACTTT. Translating gives CASTPSPGTNNSPLHF. This rearrangement joins TRBV5-1 to TRBJ1-6; a possible D gene is TRBD1 (5 bases). The germline V and J ends were trimmed by 6 bases and 5 bases, with 18 bases remaining between them. The CDR3 spans 16 residues. The germline V gene has CDR1 SGHRS and CDR2 YFSETQ. Together with reference TRBV5-1 and TRBJ1-6, the CDR3 gives the full variable domain: KAGVTQTPRYLIKTRGQQVTLSCSPISGHRSVSWYQQTPGQGLQFLFEYFSETQRNKGNFPGRFSGRQFSNSRSEMNVSTLELGDSALYLCASTPSPGTNNSPLHFGNGTRLTVT.

CDR3 in amino acids: CASRGFPQEYGYTF. The CDR3, as DNA: TGTGCCAGCAGGGGTTTCCCCCAGGAATATGGCTACACCTTC. The chain has TRBV28 and TRBJ1-2, with no clear D. There are 14 residues in the CDR3. V dropped 6 bases and J dropped 5 bases, with 16 bases sitting between them. Germline V gene sequence: CDR1 MDHEN, CDR2 SYDVKM.

The genes are TRBV6-1 and TRBJ2-1, with 9 bases lining up with TRBD2. J lost 7 bases, V lost 3 bases, and 7 bases had no gene match. Germline V CDR1 and CDR2: MNHNS, SASEGT. CDR3 size: 15 residues. The CDR3 here is CASSESDSGSNEQFF. Written as DNA, the CDR3 is TGTGCCAGCAGTGAGTCAGATAGCGGGAGTAATGAGCAGTTCTTC.

This clone came up once. The chain uses TRBV6-5 and TRBJ1-2, with 7 positions matching TRBD1. The V gene's germline CDR1 is MNHEY and CDR2 SVGAGI. V trimming: 4 bases; J trimming: 4 bases; junction bases outside the gene matches: 3. The CDR3 length is 13 residues. CDR3 nucleotide sequence: TGTGCCAGCAGTTGGGACAGAATCTATGGCTACACCTTC. Translating it yields CASSWDRIYGYTF.

The chain carries TRBV7-9 and TRBJ2-2; 10 positions agree with TRBD2. V lost 5 bases to trimming and J lost 5 bases; unmatched junction nucleotides: 5. This CDR3 contains 15 residues. CDR1 is SEHNR, CDR2 FQNEAQ, per germline (reference sequence). The CDR3 DNA sequence: TGTGCCAGCAGCCAACTAGCGGGACATACCGGGGAGCTGTTTTTT. Translating gives CASSQLAGHTGELFF.

The chain carries TRBV19 and TRBJ2-5; D is perhaps TRBD1 (7 bases). This CDR3 region has 16 residues. CDR1 LNHDA and CDR2 SQIVND come from the germline V gene (reference sequence). V dropped 3 bases and J dropped 2 bases, with 16 bases sitting between them. The CDR3 bases are TGTGCCAGTAGTATTTCGGGCGGGACAGAGCAAGAGACCCAGTACTTC. This encodes CASSISGGTEQETQYF.

The chain carries TRBV7-2 and TRBJ1-1; the match to TRBD1 covers 8 bases. This CDR3 comprises 13 residues. Per the germline V gene, CDR1 is SGHTA and CDR2 is FQGNSA. Trimming took 5 bases from V and 4 from J; bases not matched to a gene: 3. Written as DNA, the CDR3 is TGTGCCAGCAGCGTTACAGGGGGCACTGAAGCTTTCTTT. Protein sequence: CASSVTGGTEAFF.

As regards this clone: The junction differs from germline at one of its ends, possibly a read error. The chain is built from TRBV7-9 and TRBJ1-1, with D perhaps TRBD1 (5 bases). CDR3 length: 12 amino acids. Germline V gives CDR1 SEHNR, CDR2 FQNEAQ (reference sequence). CDR3 in amino acids: CSSSGGDTEAFF. The CDR3 DNA is TGTTCCAGCAGCGGGGGGGACACTGAAGCTTTCTTT.